The T cell receptor (beta chain) described here comes from a study of breast tumors, draining lymph nodes, adjacent tissues. Study conclusions and caveats: Luminal-like breast cancer showed significantly greater tumor-nontumor repertoire similarity than basal-like breast cancer did. Tumor TCR diversity was below lymph nodes but above nontumor tissue.

TCRdb re-called the multiplex PCR reads with MiXCR, one entry per CDR3 protein. The sample holds some 250,000 distinct CDR3 sequences, less than 40% seen once. The lymph nodes were axillary draining lymph nodes from breast cancer patients. This clonotype was detected ten times or more. The antigen remains undetermined. V was shortened by 1 base and J by 5 bases, with 9 bases between the two germline ends. This CDR3 has 13 residues. The germline V gene has CDR1 SGHVS and CDR2 FNYEAQ. The receptor was derived from a female donor with breast cancer. Some clones in this sample may be carry-over from other donors' samples. Sequenced: axillary lymph node tissue. The gene calls are TRBV7-6 and TRBJ2-7; tentative D call: TRBD2 (5 bases). CDR3 DNA sequence: TGTGCCAGCAGCTTAGGTCCGGAGGACGAGCAGTACTTC. Translating it yields CASSLGPEDEQYF. The whole variable domain, remainder taken from reference TRBV7-6 and TRBJ2-7, is GAGVSQSPRYKVTKRGQDVALRCDPISGHVSLYWYRQALGQGPEFLTYFNYEAQQDKSGLPNDRFSAERPEGSISTLTIQRTEQRDSAMYRCASSLGPEDEQYFGPGTRLTVT.